This T cell receptor beta chain comes out of a study of blood T cell repertoires in COVID-19. The length of the CDR3 is 13 residues. V gave up 6 bases and J gave up 1 base; unmatched junction bases: 5. Per germline, CDR1 SQVTM and CDR2 ANQGSEA. Sequenced by immunoSEQ multiplex PCR; TCRdb stores in-frame clones only, minus some. This table has hundreds of thousands of clones, roughly four fifths appearing once. This clonotype was obtained from a man between 25 and 39 years old with acute COVID-19. The sample was PBMCs or T cells enriched from blood (not recorded which). The chain carries TRBV29-1 and TRBJ1-1; TRBD1 matches 7 bases. CDR3 loop: CSVGGQPNTEAFF. The CDR3 DNA reads as TGCAGCGTAGGGGGACAGCCGAACACTGAAGCTTTCTTT.